The text below deals with one T cell receptor beta chain. The specificity of this receptor is unknown. The sample holds no much larger clone one base away, and base qualities are not on file. Approximately 2 micrograms of genomic DNA were extracted from cryopreserved PBMCs for TCR beta library preparation. Longitudinal blood samples from CLL patients on ibrutinib monotherapy were analyzed using high-throughput TCR beta sequencing. Patients were enrolled in a phase 2 open-label single-center ibrutinib monotherapy trial. The sample belongs to a study of cytotoxic CD8 clonotypes in ibrutinib-treated CLL (dated by TCRdb to the early 2020s). Concerning the study at large: The cohort had 11 to 12 relapsed/refractory and about 15 treatment-naive patients; 17 to 18 were IGHV unmutated. Partial responses were observed in about 25 patients and complete responses in 2; after a median follow-up of 68 months, remission was maintained in roughly 14 patients and progression was observed in approximately 12. Response samples were taken after a median of approximately 13 months on treatment, ranging from roughly 6 to 36 months. On average, each sample yielded roughly 260,000 productive templates and 94,082 productive rearrangements. Of the approximately 94 people in the trial, about 25 had longitudinal samples available. Cryopreserved peripheral blood mononuclear cells were collected at three points: before therapy, at response, and at either sustained remission or disease progression. Study-level results and caveats: An increase in clonality was observed at ibrutinib response, with clonality remaining stable during sustained remission and falling back toward baseline at progression. Sampling times were not matched between sustained-remission and progressing patients, and lymph node repertoires were not studied. Baseline clonality was found to be higher than that of age-matched healthy donors and was strongly correlated with circulating CD8+ T-cell counts. Public clonotypes were rare and either shrank or stayed stable during treatment, and the rise in clonality at ibrutinib response reflected expansion of private clonotypes.

A MiSeq instrument was used for deep resolution sequencing, which targeted depths ranging from 1 in 1 million up to 1 in 200,000 T cells, with coverage averaging 10x for each clonotype. The immunoSEQ hsTCRB Kit was used to generate the TCR beta libraries. The authors' analysis ran thus. Data were analyzed with ImmunoSEQ Data Assistant and ImmunoSEQ Analyzer, with V, D and J genes assigned per IMGT definitions. Clonality, with values ranging from 0 to 1, was calculated as one minus the normalized Shannon entropy of productive rearrangement frequencies. Only overrepresented clonotypes making up at least 0.05% of the repertoire of each patient were included in the public clonotype analysis. Thirteen age-matched healthy donor repertoires from immuneACCESS were used as controls for clonality. Imported from immuneACCESS, the table was reduced by TCRdb to in-frame sequences with V and J called. These copies leave out some clones; in studies compared against another copy, an unresolved V gene accounts for under half, and the cause of the remainder is not known. V, J and clone size are those of that table, while D and trimming were read from the DNA. This sample lists around 310,000 clones; approximately 80% were detected once. Jointly, the top ten make up 6.5% to 8.5% of the sample.

The germline V gene (reference sequence) provides CDR1 SEHNR and CDR2 FQNEAQ. The CDR3 covers 14 residues, taking in both the cysteine and the phenylalanine. Just CDR3 DNA is preserved here, 42 bases in frame from base 1. Trimming takes 5 bases off V and 5 bases off J; junction bases not matched to a gene: 6. The starting material was PBMCs, obtained before ibrutinib treatment. The chain is encoded by TRBV7-9 joined to TRBJ2-3, with 8 bases in between that match TRBD1. The clonotype was recovered from a human donor with chronic lymphocytic leukemia. The nucleotide sequence reads TGTGCCAGCAGCCCGGACAGGGATCTAGATACGCAGTATTTT. It translates as CASSPDRDLDTQYF.